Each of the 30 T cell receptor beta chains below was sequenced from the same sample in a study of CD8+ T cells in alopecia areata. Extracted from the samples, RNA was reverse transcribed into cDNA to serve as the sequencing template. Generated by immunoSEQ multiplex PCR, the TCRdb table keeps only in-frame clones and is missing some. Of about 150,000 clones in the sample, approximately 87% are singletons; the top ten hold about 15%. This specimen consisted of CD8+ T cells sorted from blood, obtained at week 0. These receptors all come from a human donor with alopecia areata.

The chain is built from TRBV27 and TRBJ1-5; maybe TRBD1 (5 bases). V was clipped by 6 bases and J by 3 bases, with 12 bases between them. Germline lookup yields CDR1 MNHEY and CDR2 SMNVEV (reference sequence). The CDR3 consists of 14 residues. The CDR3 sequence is CASSPGTVNQPQHF. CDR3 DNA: TGTGCCAGCAGCCCGGGGACGGTCAATCAGCCCCAGCATTTT.

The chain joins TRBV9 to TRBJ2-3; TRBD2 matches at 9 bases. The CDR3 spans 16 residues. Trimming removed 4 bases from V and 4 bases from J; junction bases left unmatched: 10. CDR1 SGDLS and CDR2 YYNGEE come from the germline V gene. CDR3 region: CASSLPKAGGADTQYF. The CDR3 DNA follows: TGTGCCAGCAGCCTGCCCAAAGCGGGAGGAGCAGATACGCAGTATTTT.

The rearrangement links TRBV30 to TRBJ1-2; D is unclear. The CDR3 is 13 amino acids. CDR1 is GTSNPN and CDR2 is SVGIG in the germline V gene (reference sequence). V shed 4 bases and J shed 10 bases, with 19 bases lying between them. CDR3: CAWKGLEKRDYTF. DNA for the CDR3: TGTGCCTGGAAGGGTCTTGAGAAAAGAGACTACACCTTC. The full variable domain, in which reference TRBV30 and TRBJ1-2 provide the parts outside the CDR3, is SQTIHQWPATLVQPVGSPLSLECTVEGTSNPNLYWYRQAAGRGLQLLFYSVGIGQISSEVPQNLSASRPQDRQFILSSKKLLLSDSGFYLCAWKGLEKRDYTFGSGTRLTVV.

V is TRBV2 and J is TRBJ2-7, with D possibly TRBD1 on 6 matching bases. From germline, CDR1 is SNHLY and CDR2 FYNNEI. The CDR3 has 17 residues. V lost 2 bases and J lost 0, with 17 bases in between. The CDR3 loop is CASSESALGDISYEQYF. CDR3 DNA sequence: TGTGCCAGCAGTGAATCGGCTCTTGGGGACATCTCCTACGAGCAGTACTTC.

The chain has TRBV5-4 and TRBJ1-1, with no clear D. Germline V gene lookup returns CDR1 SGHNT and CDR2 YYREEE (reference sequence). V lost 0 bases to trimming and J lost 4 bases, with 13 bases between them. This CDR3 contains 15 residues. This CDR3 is CASSLDFKAPTEAFF. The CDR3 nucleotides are TGTGCCAGCAGCTTGGATTTTAAAGCCCCCACTGAAGCTTTCTTT.

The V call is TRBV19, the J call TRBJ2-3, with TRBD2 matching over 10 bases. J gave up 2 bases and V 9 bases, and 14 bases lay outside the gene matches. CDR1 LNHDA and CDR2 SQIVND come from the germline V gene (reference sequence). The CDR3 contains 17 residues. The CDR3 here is CASPPPSGRADTDTQYF. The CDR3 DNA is TGTGCCAGCCCGCCACCCAGCGGGAGGGCAGACACAGATACGCAGTATTTT.

The CDR3 spells CASSLLHNTEAFF. The DNA of the CDR3 is TGTGCCAGCAGCTTGTTGCACAACACTGAAGCTTTCTTT. This chain links TRBV5-6 with TRBJ1-1; D ambiguous. Germline CDR1 is SGHDT and CDR2 is YYEEEE. Trimming left V 1 base short and J 2 bases short, with 6 bases between. The CDR3 length is 13 residues.

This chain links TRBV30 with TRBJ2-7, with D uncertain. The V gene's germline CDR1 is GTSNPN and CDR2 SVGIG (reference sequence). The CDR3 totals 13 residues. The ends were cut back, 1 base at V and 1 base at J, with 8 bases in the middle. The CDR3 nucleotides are TGTGCCTGGAGTGGCCTGGATTCCTACGAGCAGTACTTC. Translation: CAWSGLDSYEQYF.

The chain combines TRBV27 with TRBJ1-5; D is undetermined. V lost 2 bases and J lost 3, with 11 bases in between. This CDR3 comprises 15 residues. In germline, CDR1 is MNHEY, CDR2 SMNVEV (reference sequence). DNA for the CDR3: TGTGCCAGCAGTTTAATAGGGCCCTTCAATCAGCCCCAGCATTTT. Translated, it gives CASSLIGPFNQPQHF.

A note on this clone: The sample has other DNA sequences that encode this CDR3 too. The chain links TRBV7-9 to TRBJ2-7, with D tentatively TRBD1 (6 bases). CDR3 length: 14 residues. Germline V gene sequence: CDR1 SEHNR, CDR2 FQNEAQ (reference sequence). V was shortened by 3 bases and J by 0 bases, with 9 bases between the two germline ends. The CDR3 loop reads CASSLDSSSYEQYF. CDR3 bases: TGTGCCAGCAGCTTGGACAGTTCCTCCTACGAGCAGTACTTC.

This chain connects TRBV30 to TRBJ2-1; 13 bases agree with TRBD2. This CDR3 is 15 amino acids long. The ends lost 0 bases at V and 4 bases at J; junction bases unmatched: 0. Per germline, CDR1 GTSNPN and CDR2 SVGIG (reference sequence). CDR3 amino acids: CAWSVTSGGYNEQFF. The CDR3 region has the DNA TGTGCCTGGAGTGTGACTAGCGGGGGGTACAATGAGCAGTTCTTC.

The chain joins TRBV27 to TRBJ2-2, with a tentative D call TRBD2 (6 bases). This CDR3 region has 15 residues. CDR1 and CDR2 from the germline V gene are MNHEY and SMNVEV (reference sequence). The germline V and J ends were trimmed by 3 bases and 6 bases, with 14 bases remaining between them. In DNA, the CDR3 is TGTGCCAGCAGTTTCCGGGAGCCGGTCGCCGGGGAGCTGTTTTTT. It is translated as CASSFREPVAGELFF.

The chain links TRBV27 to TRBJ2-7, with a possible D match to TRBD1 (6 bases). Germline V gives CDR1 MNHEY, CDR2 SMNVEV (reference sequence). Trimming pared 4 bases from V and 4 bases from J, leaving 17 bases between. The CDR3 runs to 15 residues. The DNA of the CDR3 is TGTGCCAGCAGTTCCCCACGTCAGGGGATGTACGAGCAGTACTTC. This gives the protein CASSSPRQGMYEQYF.

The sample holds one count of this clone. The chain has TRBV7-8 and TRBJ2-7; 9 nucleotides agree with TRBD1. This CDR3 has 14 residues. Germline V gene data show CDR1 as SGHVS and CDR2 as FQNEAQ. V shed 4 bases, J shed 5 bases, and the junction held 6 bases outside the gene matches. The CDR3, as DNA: TGTGCCAGCAGCTCGGGACAGGGTGTGGACGAGCAGTACTTC. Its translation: CASSSGQGVDEQYF.

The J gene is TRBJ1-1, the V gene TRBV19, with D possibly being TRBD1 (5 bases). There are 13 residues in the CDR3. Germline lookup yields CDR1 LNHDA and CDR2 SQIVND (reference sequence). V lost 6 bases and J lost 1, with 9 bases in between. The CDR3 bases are TGTGCCAGTAGGATGACAGAGAACACTGAAGCTTTCTTT. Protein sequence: CASRMTENTEAFF.

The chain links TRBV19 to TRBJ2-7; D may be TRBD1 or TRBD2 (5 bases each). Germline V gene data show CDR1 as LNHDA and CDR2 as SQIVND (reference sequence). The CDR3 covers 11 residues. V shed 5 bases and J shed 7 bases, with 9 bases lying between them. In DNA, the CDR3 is TGTGCCAGTAGTTTCGGGGCAGAGCAGTACTTC. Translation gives CASSFGAEQYF.

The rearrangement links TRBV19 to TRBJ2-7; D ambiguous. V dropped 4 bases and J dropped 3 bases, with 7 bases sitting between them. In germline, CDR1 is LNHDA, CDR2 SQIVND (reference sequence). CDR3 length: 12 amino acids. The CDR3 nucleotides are TGTGCCAGTAGTACCCCCGACTACGAGCAGTACTTC. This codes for CASSTPDYEQYF.

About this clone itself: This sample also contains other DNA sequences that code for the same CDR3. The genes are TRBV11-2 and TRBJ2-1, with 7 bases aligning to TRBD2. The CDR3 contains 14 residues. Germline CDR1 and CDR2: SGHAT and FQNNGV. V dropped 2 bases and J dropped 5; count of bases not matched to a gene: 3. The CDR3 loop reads CASSLTGGDNEQFF. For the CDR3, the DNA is TGTGCCAGCAGCTTAACGGGGGGTGACAATGAGCAGTTCTTC.

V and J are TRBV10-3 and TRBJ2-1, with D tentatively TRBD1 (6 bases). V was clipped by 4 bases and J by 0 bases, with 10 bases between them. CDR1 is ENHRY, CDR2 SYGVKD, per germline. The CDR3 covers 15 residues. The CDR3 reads CAISAGGGSYNEQFF. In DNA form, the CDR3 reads TGTGCCATCAGTGCTGGGGGCGGCTCCTACAATGAGCAGTTCTTC.

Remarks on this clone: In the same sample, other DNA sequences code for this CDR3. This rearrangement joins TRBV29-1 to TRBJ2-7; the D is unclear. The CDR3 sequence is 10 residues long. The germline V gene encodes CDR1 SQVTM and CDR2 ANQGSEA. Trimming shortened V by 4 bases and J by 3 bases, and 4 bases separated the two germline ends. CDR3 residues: CSVVVYEQYF. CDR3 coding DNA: TGCAGCGTTGTCGTCTACGAGCAGTACTTC.

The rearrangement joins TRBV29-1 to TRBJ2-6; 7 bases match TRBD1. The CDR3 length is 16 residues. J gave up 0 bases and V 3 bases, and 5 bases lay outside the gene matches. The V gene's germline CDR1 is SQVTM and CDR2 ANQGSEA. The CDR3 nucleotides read TGCAGCGTTGACGGGACAGCGTCCTCTGGGGCCAACGTCCTGACTTTC. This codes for CSVDGTASSGANVLTF.

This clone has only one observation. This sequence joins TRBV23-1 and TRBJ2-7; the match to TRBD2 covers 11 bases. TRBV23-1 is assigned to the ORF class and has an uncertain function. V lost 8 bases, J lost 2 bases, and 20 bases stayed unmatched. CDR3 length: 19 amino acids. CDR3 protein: CASRTGTPMTSGITYEQYF. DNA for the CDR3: TGCGCCAGCCGTACCGGGACACCCATGACTAGCGGGATTACCTACGAGCAGTACTTC.

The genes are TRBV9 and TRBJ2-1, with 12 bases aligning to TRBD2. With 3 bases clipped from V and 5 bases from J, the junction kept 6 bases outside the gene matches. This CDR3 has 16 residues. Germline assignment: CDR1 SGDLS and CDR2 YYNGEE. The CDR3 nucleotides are TGTGCCAGCAGCGATGCTAGCGGGAGGGTCAACAATGAGCAGTTCTTC. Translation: CASSDASGRVNNEQFF.

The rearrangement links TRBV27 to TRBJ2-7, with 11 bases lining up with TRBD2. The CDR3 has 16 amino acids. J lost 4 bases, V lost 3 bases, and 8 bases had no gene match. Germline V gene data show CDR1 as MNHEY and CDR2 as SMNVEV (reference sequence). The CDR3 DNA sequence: TGTGCCAGCAGTTTGACAGGGACTAGCGGATCGTACGAGCAGTACTTC. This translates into CASSLTGTSGSYEQYF.

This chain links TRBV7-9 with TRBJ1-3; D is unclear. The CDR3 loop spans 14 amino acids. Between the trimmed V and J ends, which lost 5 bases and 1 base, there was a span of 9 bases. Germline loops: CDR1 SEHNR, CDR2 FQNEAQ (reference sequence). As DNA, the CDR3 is TGTGCCAGCAGCCGGGGAGTATCTGGAAACACCATATATTTT. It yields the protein CASSRGVSGNTIYF.

The CDR3 nucleotides read TGTGCCAGCAGCTCAACACTCTACGAGCAGTACTTC. It codes for CASSSTLYEQYF. V gene TRBV7-9 combines with J gene TRBJ2-7, with unresolved D. Germline CDR1 and CDR2: SEHNR and FQNEAQ (reference sequence). Trimming stripped 4 bases from V and 3 bases from J, with 7 bases between. This CDR3 has 12 residues.

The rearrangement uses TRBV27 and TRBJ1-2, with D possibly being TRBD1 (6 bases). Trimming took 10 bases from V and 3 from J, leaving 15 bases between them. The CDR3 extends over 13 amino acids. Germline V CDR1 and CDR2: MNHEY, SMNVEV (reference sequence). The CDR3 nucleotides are TGTGCCACTAAGGGGGGGCCGTACTATGGCTACACCTTC. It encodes CATKGGPYYGYTF.

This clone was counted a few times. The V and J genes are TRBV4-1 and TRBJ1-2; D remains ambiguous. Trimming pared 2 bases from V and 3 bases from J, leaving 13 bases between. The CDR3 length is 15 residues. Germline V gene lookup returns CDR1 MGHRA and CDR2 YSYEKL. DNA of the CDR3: TGCGCCAGCAGCCAACTGTTGGGCGGCGACTATGGCTACACCTTC. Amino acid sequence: CASSQLLGGDYGYTF.

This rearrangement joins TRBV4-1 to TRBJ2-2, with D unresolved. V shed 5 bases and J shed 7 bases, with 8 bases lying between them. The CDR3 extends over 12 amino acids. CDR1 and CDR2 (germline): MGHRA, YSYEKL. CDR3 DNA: TGCGCCAGCAGCGCACGGGTCGGGGAGCTGTTTTTT. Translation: CASSARVGELFF.

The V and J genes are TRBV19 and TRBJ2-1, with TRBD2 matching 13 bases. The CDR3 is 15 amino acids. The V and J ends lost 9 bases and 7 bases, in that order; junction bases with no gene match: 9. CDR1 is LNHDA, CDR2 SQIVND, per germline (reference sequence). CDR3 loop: CASQPLAGGRNEQFF. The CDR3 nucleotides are TGTGCCAGCCAACCACTAGCGGGGGGGCGAAATGAGCAGTTCTTC.